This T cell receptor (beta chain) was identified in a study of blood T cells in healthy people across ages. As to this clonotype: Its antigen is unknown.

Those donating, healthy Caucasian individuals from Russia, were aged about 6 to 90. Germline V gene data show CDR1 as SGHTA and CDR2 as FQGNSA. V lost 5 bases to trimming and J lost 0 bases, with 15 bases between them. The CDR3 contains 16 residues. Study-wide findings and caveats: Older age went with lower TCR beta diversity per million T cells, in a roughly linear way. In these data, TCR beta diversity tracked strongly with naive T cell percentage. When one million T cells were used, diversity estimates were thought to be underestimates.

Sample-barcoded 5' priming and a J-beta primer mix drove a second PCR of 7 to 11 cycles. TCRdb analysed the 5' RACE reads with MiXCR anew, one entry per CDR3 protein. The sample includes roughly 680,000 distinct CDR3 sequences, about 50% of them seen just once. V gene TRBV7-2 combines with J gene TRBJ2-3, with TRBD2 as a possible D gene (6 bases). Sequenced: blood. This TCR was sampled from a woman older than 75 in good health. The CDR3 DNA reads TGTGCCAGCAGCGCTATAGCGGACTCTAGCACAGATACGCAGTATTTT. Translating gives CASSAIADSSTDTQYF.